Described below is a single TCR beta chain sequence and its context. Its specificity is unknown. The data were obtained in a study of cytomegalovirus exposure and HLA in healthy donors. Points from the study as a whole: Rare TCR sequences dominated, though some public TCRs recurred in many donors. The authors enumerated roughly 180 TCR beta chains as linked to cytomegalovirus.

The protocol was immunoSEQ multiplex PCR, while the TCRdb copy is restricted to in-frame clones and leaves out a portion. Among approximately 300,000 clones listed, about 85% were seen once. The sequence was obtained from a woman under 40 in good health and CMV-seropositive. The specimen was PBMCs.

The CDR3: CSVAASGNTGELFF. The CDR3 nucleotides are TGCAGCGTTGCGGCTAGCGGGAACACCGGGGAGCTGTTTTTT. The chain carries TRBV29-1 and TRBJ2-2; 7 bases line up with TRBD2. Germline V gene sequence: CDR1 SQVTM, CDR2 ANQGSEA. Trimming at V came to 4 bases and at J to 1 base, leaving 3 bases not matched to a gene. CDR3 length: 14 residues.